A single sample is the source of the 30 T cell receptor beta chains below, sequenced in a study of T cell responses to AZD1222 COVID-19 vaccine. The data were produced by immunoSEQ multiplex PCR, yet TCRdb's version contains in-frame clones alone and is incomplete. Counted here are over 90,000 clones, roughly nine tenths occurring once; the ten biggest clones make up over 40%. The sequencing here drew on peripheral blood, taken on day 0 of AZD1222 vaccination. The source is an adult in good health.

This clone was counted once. The CDR3 loop reads CASSLFPTKTQHF. CDR3 bases: TGTGCCAGCAGTTTATTCCCCACCAAGACCCAGCATTTT. The rearrangement uses TRBV28 and TRBJ1-5; no clear D. CDR3 size: 13 residues. The ends were cut back, 1 base at V and 11 bases at J, with 12 bases in the middle. In germline, CDR1 is MDHEN, CDR2 SYDVKM. Combining the CDR3 with reference TRBV28 and TRBJ1-5 gives the whole variable domain DVKVTQSSRYLVKRTGEKVFLECVQDMDHENMFWYRQDPGLGLRLIYFSYDVKMKEKGDIPEGYSVSREKKERFSLILESASTNQTSMYLCASSLFPTKTQHFGDGTRLSIL.

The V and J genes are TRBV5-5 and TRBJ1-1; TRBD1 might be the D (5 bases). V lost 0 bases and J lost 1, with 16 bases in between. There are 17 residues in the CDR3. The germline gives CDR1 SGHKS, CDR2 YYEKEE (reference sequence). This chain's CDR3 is CASSLELGVRGNTEAFF. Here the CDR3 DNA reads TGTGCCAGCAGCTTGGAATTGGGGGTGAGGGGGAACACTGAAGCTTTCTTT.

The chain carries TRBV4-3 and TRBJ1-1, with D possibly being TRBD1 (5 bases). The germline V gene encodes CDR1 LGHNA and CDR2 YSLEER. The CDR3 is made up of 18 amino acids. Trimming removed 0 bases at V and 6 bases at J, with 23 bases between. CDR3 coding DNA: TGCGCCAGCAGCCAAGATTCAGGGTTTATAGGGATAAGCCCTGAAGCTTTCTTT. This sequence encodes CASSQDSGFIGISPEAFF.

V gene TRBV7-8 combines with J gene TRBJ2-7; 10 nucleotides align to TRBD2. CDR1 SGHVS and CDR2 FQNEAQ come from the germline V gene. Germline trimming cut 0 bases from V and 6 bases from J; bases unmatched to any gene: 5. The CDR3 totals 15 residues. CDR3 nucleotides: TGTGCCAGCAGCTTAGCGCTATGGACTAGCGGCGAGCAGTACTTC. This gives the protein CASSLALWTSGEQYF.

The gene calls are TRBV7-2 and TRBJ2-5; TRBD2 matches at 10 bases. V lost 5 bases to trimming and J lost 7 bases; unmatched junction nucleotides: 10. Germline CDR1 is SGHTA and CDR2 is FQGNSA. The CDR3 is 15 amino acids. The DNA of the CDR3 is TGTGCCAGCAGCCCGGGACTAGCGTTAAGGGGGACCCAGTACTTC. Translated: CASSPGLALRGTQYF.

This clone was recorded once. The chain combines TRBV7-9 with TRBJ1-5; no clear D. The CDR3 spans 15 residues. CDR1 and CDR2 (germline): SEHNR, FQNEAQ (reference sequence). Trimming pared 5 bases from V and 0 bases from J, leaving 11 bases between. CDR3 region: CASSLTGLSNQPQHF. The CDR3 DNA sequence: TGTGCCAGCAGCCTAACCGGGCTTAGCAATCAGCCCCAGCATTTT.

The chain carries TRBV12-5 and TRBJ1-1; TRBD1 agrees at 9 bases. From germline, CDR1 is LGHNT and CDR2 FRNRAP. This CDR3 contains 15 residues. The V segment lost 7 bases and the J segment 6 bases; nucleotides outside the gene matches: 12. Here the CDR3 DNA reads TGTGCTAGTGCCACCCTCGGGACAGGGCCGGCTGAAGCTTTCTTT. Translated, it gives CASATLGTGPAEAFF.

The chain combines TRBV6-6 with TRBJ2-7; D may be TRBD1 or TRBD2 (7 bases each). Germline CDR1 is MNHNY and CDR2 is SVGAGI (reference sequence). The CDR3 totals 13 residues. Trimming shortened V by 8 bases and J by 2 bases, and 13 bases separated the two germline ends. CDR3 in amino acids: CASCQGGAYEQYF. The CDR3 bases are TGTGCCAGCTGTCAGGGGGGGGCCTACGAGCAGTACTTC.

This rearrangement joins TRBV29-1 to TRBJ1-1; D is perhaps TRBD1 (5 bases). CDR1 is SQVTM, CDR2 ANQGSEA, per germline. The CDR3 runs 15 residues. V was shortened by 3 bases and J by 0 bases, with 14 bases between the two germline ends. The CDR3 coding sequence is TGCAGCGTTGACGGGTCGGGGCTTATGAACACTGAAGCTTTCTTT. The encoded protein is CSVDGSGLMNTEAFF.

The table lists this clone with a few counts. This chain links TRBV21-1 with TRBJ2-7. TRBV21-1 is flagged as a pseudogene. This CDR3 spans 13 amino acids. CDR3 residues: CASQAPAHYEQYF. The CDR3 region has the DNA TGTGCCTCCCAAGCCCCAGCCCACTACGAGCAGTACTTC.

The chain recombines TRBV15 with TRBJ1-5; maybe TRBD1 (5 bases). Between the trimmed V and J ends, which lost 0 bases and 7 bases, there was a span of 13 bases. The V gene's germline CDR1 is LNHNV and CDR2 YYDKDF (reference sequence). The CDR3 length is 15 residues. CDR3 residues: CATSRDPSGGQPQHF. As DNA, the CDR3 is TGTGCCACCAGCAGAGATCCGTCCGGGGGACAGCCCCAGCATTTT.

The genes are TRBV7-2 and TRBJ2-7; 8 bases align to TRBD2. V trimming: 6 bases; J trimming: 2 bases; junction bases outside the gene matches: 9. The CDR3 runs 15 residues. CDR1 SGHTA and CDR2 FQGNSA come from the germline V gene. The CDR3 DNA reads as TGTGCCAGCAGTCCCACTTTAGCGGGAACCTACGAGCAGTACTTC. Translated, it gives CASSPTLAGTYEQYF.

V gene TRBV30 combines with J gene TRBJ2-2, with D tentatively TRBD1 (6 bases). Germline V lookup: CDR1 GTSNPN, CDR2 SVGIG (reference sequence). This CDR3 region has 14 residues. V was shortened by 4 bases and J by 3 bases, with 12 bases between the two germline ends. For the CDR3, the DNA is TGTGCCTGGAATAGCCCAGGGGACACCGGGGAGCTGTTTTTT. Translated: CAWNSPGDTGELFF.

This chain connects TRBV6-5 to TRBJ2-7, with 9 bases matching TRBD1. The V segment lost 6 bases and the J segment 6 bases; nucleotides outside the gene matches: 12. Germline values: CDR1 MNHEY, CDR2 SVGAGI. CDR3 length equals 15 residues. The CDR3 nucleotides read TGTGCCAGCAGGGCCGAGGGACAGGGACTTCCCGAGCAGTACTTC. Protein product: CASRAEGQGLPEQYF.

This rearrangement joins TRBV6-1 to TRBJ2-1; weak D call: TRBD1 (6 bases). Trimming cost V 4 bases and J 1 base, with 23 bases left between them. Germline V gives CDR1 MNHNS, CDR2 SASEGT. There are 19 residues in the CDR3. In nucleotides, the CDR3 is TGTGCCAGCAGTGGGGAGACAGGCCTAGACGGTGGTTCCTACAATGAGCAGTTCTTC. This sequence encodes CASSGETGLDGGSYNEQFF.

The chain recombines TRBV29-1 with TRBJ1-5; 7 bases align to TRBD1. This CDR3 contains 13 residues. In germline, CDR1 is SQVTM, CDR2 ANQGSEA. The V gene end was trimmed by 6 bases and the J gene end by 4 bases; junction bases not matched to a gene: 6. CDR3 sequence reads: CSVRQGLNQPQHF. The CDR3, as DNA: TGCAGCGTCCGACAGGGCCTAAATCAGCCCCAGCATTTT.

Here the CDR3 DNA reads TGTGCCAGCAGCCCCGACGGGCCCTCCTATAATTCACCCCTCCACTTT. This encodes CASSPDGPSYNSPLHF. The chain uses TRBV2 and TRBJ1-6, with D uncertain. Trimming stripped 6 bases from V and 0 bases from J, with 12 bases between. This CDR3 comprises 16 residues. Germline-derived CDR1 and CDR2 are SNHLY and FYNNEI.

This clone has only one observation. CDR3: CASSQGAGAYTNYGYTF. CDR3 DNA: TGTGCCAGCAGCCAAGGGGCAGGGGCCTATACTAACTATGGCTACACCTTC. The chain carries TRBV3-1 (or the pseudogene TRBV3-2) and TRBJ1-2; perhaps TRBD1 as D (6 bases). With 1 base removed from V and 0 bases from J, the gap between germline ends came to 15 bases. The germline V gene encodes CDR1 LGHDT and CDR2 YNNKEL (reference sequence). The CDR3 consists of 17 residues.

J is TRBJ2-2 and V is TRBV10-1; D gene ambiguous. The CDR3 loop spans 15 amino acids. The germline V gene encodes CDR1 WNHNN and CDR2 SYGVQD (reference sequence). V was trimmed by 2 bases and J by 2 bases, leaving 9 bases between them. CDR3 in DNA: TGCGCCAGCAGTGAGGTGGACGGTAACACCGGGGAGCTGTTTTTT. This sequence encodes CASSEVDGNTGELFF.

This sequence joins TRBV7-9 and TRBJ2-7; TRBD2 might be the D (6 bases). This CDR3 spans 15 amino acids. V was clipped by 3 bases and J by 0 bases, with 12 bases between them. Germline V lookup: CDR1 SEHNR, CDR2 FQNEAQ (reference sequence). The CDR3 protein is CASSLISGSSYEQYF. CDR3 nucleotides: TGTGCCAGCAGCTTGATTAGCGGCAGCTCCTACGAGCAGTACTTC.

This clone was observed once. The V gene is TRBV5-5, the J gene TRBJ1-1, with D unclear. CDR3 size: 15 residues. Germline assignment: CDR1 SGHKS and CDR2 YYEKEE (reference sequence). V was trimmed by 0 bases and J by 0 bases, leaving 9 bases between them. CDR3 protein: CASSLALDLNTEAFF. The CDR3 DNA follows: TGTGCCAGCAGCTTGGCCTTAGACCTGAACACTGAAGCTTTCTTT. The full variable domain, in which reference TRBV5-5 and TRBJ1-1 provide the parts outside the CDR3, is DAGVTQSPTHLIKTRGQQVTLRCSPISGHKSVSWYQQVLGQGPQFIFQYYEKEERGRGNFPDRFSARQFPNYSSELNVNALLLGDSALYLCASSLALDLNTEAFFGQGTRLTVV.

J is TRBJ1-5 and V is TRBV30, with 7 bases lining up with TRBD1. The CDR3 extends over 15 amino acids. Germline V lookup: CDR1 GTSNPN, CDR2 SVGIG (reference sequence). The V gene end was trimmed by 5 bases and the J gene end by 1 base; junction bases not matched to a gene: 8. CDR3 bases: TGTGCCTGGCCCTTCGGGACAGTCAGCAATCAGCCCCAGCATTTT. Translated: CAWPFGTVSNQPQHF.

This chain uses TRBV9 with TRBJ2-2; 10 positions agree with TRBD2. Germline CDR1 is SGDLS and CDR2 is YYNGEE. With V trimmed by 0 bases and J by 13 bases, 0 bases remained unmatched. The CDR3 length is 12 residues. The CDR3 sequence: CASSVGTSGLFF. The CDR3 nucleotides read TGTGCCAGCAGCGTAGGGACTAGCGGGCTGTTTTTT.

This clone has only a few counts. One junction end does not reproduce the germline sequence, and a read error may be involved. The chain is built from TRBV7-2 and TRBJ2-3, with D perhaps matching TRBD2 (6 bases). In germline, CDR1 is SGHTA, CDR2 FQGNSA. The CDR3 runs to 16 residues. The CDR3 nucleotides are TGTGCCAGCAGCCCTGCCGGGACTCGAAGCACGGATACGCAGTATTTT. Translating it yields CASSPAGTRSTDTQYF.

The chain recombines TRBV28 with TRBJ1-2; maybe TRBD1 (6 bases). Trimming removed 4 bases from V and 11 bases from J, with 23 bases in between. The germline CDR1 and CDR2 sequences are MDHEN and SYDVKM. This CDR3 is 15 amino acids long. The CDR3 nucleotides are TGTGCCAGCAGTTCCTTGGACAGAGTCAGTCCGGTGTACACCTTC. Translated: CASSSLDRVSPVYTF.

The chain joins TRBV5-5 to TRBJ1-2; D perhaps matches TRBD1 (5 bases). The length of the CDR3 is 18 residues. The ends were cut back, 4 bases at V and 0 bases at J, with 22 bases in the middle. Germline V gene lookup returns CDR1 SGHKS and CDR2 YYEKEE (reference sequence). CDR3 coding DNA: TGTGCCAGCAGCCCCCGAGCAGGGTTTCTAATTACTAACTATGGCTACACCTTC. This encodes CASSPRAGFLITNYGYTF.

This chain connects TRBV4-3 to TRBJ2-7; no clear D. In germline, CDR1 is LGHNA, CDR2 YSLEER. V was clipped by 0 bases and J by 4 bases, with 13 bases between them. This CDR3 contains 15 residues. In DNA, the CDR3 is TGCGCCAGCAGCCAAGACAGGCGACTTTCTTACGAGCAGTACTTC. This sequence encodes CASSQDRRLSYEQYF.

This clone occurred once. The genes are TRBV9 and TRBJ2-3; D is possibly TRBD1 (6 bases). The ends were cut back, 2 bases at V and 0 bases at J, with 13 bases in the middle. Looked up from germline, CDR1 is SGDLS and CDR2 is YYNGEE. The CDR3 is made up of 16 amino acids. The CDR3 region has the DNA TGTGCCAGCAGCGTGGGGGAGACAGGTAGCACAGATACGCAGTATTTT. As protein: CASSVGETGSTDTQYF.

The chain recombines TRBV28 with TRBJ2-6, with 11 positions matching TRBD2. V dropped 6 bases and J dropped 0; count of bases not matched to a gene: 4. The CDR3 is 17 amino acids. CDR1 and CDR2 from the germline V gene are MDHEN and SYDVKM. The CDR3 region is CASRRLAGTSGANVLTF. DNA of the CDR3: TGTGCCAGCAGGCGACTAGCGGGGACCTCTGGGGCCAACGTCCTGACTTTC. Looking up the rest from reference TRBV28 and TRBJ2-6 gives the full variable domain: DVKVTQSSRYLVKRTGEKVFLECVQDMDHENMFWYRQDPGLGLRLIYFSYDVKMKEKGDIPEGYSVSREKKERFSLILESASTNQTSMYLCASRRLAGTSGANVLTFGAGSRLTVL.

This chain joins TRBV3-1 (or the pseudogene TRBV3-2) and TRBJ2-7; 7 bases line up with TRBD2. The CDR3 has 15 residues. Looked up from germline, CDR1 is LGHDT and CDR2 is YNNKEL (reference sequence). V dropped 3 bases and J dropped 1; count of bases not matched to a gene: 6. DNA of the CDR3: TGTGCCAGCAGCCATCGTGCGGGACTATCCTACGAGCAGTACTTC. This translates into CASSHRAGLSYEQYF.